The 15 T cell receptor beta chains below come from one sample, sequenced in a study of T cell changes during pregnancy in multiple sclerosis. Repertoires were generated with immunoSEQ multiplex PCR, while TCRdb's copy carries only in-frame clones and drops some. The data hold around 69,000 clones, with more than 90% observed a single time. The sequences come from peripheral blood, collected in the third trimester of pregnancy. The receptors were gathered from a female donor with multiple sclerosis, enrolled in a pregnancy study.

The rearrangement joins TRBV25-1 to TRBJ2-7; the match to TRBD1 covers 10 bases. CDR1 MGHDK and CDR2 SYGVNS come from the germline V gene. The CDR3 loop spans 15 amino acids. V shed 3 bases and J 2 bases; nucleotides not matched to a gene: 4. The CDR3 here is CASSDEGQGAYEQYF. The CDR3 DNA sequence: TGTGCCAGCAGTGACGAAGGACAGGGGGCCTACGAGCAGTACTTC.

This rearrangement joins TRBV5-1 to TRBJ2-7; maybe TRBD1 (7 bases). Trimming took off 3 bases at V and 6 bases at J, with 19 bases between the two ends. From germline, CDR1 is SGHRS and CDR2 YFSETQ. CDR3 length: 15 amino acids. In nucleotides, the CDR3 is TGCGCCAGCAGCTCAGGGGGGTCCTCGGTTCCCGAGCAGTACTTC. It translates to CASSSGGSSVPEQYF.

The chain couples TRBV19 to TRBJ2-1; TRBD2 matches at 13 bases. V lost 8 bases to trimming and J lost 9 bases; unmatched junction nucleotides: 7. The CDR3 covers 14 residues. In germline, CDR1 is LNHDA, CDR2 SQIVND (reference sequence). Here the CDR3 DNA reads TGTGCCAGTGCCACGGGGACTAGCGGGATTGAGCAGTTCTTC. Translated, it gives CASATGTSGIEQFF.

The chain links TRBV7-9 to TRBJ2-1, with 9 bases that match TRBD2. This CDR3 contains 16 residues. V trimming: 1 base; J trimming: 6 bases; junction bases outside the gene matches: 7. Germline lookup yields CDR1 SEHNR and CDR2 FQNEAQ (reference sequence). The CDR3 region is CASSLVASGNFNEQFF. As DNA, the CDR3 is TGTGCCAGCAGCTTAGTGGCTAGCGGGAATTTCAATGAGCAGTTCTTC.

This chain uses TRBV18 with TRBJ2-2, with a tentative D call TRBD2 (5 bases). CDR1 is KGHSH and CDR2 is LQKENI in the germline V gene. V lost 4 bases, J lost 0 bases, and 15 bases lay in between. The CDR3 is made up of 17 amino acids. In DNA form, the CDR3 reads TGTGCCAGCTCACTAAATGCCGAGGGAGCGAACACCGGGGAGCTGTTTTTT. It is translated as CASSLNAEGANTGELFF.

The chain couples TRBV4-3 to TRBJ1-4; maybe TRBD1 (5 bases). Germline V gene sequence: CDR1 LGHNA, CDR2 YSLEER. Trimming stripped 0 bases from V and 4 bases from J, with 9 bases between. CDR3 length equals 15 residues. The CDR3 nucleotides read TGCGCCAGCAGCCAAGAAGGGCAGGGTAATGAAAAACTGTTTTTT. It yields the protein CASSQEGQGNEKLFF.

The rearrangement joins TRBV6-4 to TRBJ2-7, with 7 bases aligning to TRBD1. V trimming: 5 bases; J trimming: 0 bases; junction bases outside the gene matches: 7. CDR1 and CDR2 from the germline V gene are MRHNA and SNTAGT. This CDR3 is 15 amino acids long. The CDR3 sequence: CASSPPRGSSYEQYF. Here the CDR3 DNA reads TGTGCCAGCAGTCCCCCCAGGGGGAGCTCCTACGAGCAGTACTTC.

This chain joins TRBV7-9 and TRBJ1-5, with D tentatively TRBD1 (5 bases). The CDR3 contains 15 residues. Trimming removed 5 bases from V and 2 bases from J, with 13 bases in between. Germline CDR1 reads SEHNR; CDR2 reads FQNEAQ (reference sequence). The CDR3 region is CASSPGSGRNQPQHF. The CDR3 DNA follows: TGTGCCAGCAGCCCCGGGTCAGGGCGCAATCAGCCCCAGCATTTT. Combining the CDR3 with reference TRBV7-9 and TRBJ1-5 gives the whole variable domain DTGVSQNPRHKITKRGQNVTFRCDPISEHNRLYWYRQTLGQGPEFLTYFQNEAQLEKSRLLSDRFSAERPKGSFSTLEIQRTEQGDSAMYLCASSPGSGRNQPQHFGDGTRLSIL.

The rearrangement joins TRBV9 to TRBJ2-7, with TRBD2 matching over 12 bases. After removal of 0 bases from V and 2 bases from J, the junction contained 0 bases not matched to a gene. The germline V gene encodes CDR1 SGDLS and CDR2 YYNGEE. This CDR3 region has 15 residues. The chain's CDR3 is CASSVGLAGAYEQYF. In DNA, the CDR3 is TGTGCCAGCAGCGTAGGACTAGCGGGGGCCTACGAGCAGTACTTC.

This chain uses TRBV18 with TRBJ1-5; TRBD1 agrees at 7 bases. CDR3 length: 16 amino acids. The junction had 11 bases not matched to a gene; V was cut back by 3 bases and J by 6 bases. In germline, CDR1 is KGHSH, CDR2 LQKENI. Written as DNA, the CDR3 is TGTGCCAGCTCACCCCTAGGGACAGAGGGGAGTCAGCCCCAGCATTTT. Residues: CASSPLGTEGSQPQHF. The full variable domain, with the rest looked up from reference TRBV18 and TRBJ1-5, is NAGVMQNPRHLVRRRGQEARLRCSPMKGHSHVYWYRQLPEEGLKFMVYLQKENIIDESGMPKERFSAEFPKEGPSILRIQQVVRGDSAAYFCASSPLGTEGSQPQHFGDGTRLSIL.

J is TRBJ1-1 and V is TRBV11-2, with 10 nucleotides matching TRBD1. V dropped 4 bases and J dropped 10; count of bases not matched to a gene: 15. Germline V gene data show CDR1 as SGHAT and CDR2 as FQNNGV. This CDR3 comprises 16 residues. The CDR3 here is CASSSDVDRGRMGAFF. For the CDR3, the DNA is TGTGCCAGCAGCTCAGACGTAGACAGGGGGCGTATGGGAGCTTTCTTT.

This clone was seen just once. At one end, the junction sequence differs from germline, possibly due to a read error. V and J are TRBV27 and TRBJ2-2; 11 nucleotides align to TRBD1. CDR3 length: 15 amino acids. Germline V lookup: CDR1 MNHEY, CDR2 SMNVEV (reference sequence). CDR3 amino acids: CAGSGQGAITGELFF. In nucleotides, the CDR3 is TGTGCCGGCAGTGGACAGGGGGCTATAACCGGGGAGCTGTTTTTT.

The V call is TRBV25-1, the J call TRBJ2-3; weak D call: TRBD1 (6 bases). The germline gives CDR1 MGHDK, CDR2 SYGVNS. The V and J ends lost 5 bases and 0 bases respectively, with 15 bases between them. There are 16 residues in the CDR3. The CDR3 reads CASSQTGSPSTDTQYF. CDR3 sequence (DNA): TGTGCCAGCAGTCAGACAGGTTCCCCTAGCACAGATACGCAGTATTTT.

This rearrangement joins TRBV18 to TRBJ1-1; D is perhaps TRBD1 (5 bases). Trimming pared 6 bases from V and 2 bases from J, leaving 10 bases between. The CDR3 totals 13 residues. CDR1 is KGHSH and CDR2 is LQKENI in the germline V gene. The CDR3 region is CASSTGLNTEAFF. The CDR3 bases are TGTGCCAGCTCGACGGGACTCAACACTGAAGCTTTCTTT.

The DNA of the CDR3 is TGCAGCGTTGAGACTAGTTGGGGCGGGGAGCTGTTTTTT. Translating gives CSVETSWGGELFF. The rearrangement uses TRBV29-1 and TRBJ2-2; TRBD2 is a possible D gene (6 bases). Looked up from germline, CDR1 is SQVTM and CDR2 is ANQGSEA. The CDR3 has 13 amino acids. Trimming took 3 bases from V and 7 from J, leaving 12 bases between them.